These 12 T cell receptor beta chains came from one sample sequenced in a study of blood T cells in healthy people across ages. The second PCR ran about 6 to 12 cycles with a sample-barcoded 5' primer and J-beta primers. TCRdb called the 5' RACE reads again in MiXCR, with one record for every CDR3 protein. The repertoire holds 800,000 or so distinct CDR3 sequences, with roughly 60% as singletons. Sequencing used blood. These receptors originate from a man aged 25-45 years in good health.

This clonotype was seen just once. The chain joins TRBV6-5 to TRBJ2-7, with a possible D match to TRBD2 (5 bases). V dropped 0 bases and J dropped 0 bases, with 15 bases sitting between them. This CDR3 has 17 amino acids. Germline V gene data show CDR1 as MNHEY and CDR2 as SVGAGI. Here the CDR3 DNA reads TGTGCCAGCAGTTACTCGACTCGGGGTGCGGTCTCCTACGAGCAGTACTTC. Translating gives CASSYSTRGAVSYEQYF.

This chain joins TRBV9 and TRBJ1-5; D possibly corresponds to TRBD1 (5 bases). This CDR3 has 15 amino acids. Deletions cut 0 bases from V and 4 bases from J, with 11 bases between. Looked up from germline, CDR1 is SGDLS and CDR2 is YYNGEE. The CDR3, as DNA: TGTGCCAGCAGCGTAGAGGGGCAGGAGAATCAGCCCCAGCATTTT. Translating gives CASSVEGQENQPQHF.

This chain links TRBV6-6 with TRBJ2-3; D is ambiguous. The CDR3 is 12 amino acids. The germline V gene has CDR1 MNHNY and CDR2 SVGAGI (reference sequence). Trimming took 6 bases from V and 10 from J, leaving 14 bases between them. The chain's CDR3 is CASSPSGVAQYF. Here the CDR3 DNA reads TGTGCCAGCAGCCCGAGTGGGGTCGCGCAGTATTTT.

V is TRBV12-3 or TRBV12-4 and J is TRBJ1-4; 7 bases line up with TRBD1. V shed 5 bases and J 7 bases; nucleotides not matched to a gene: 7. CDR3 length: 14 residues. The CDR3 spells CASSHDRAGEKLFF. In nucleotides, the CDR3 is TGTGCCAGCAGTCATGACAGGGCAGGTGAAAAACTGTTTTTT.

This clonotype was detected only a few times. The chain uses TRBV3-1 and TRBJ2-3; TRBD2 matches 8 bases. This CDR3 comprises 16 residues. The germline CDR1 and CDR2 sequences are LGHDT and YNNKEL (reference sequence). With V trimmed by 1 base and J by 5 bases, 8 bases remained unmatched. The CDR3 region is CASSQASGGPGDTQYF. CDR3 nucleotides: TGTGCCAGCAGCCAAGCCTCGGGGGGGCCCGGAGATACGCAGTATTTT.

This chain uses TRBV29-1 with TRBJ1-2; D is ambiguous. Trimming removed 0 bases at V and 2 bases at J, with 10 bases between. The CDR3 length is 14 residues. The germline CDR1 and CDR2 sequences are SQVTM and ANQGSEA. The CDR3 DNA sequence: TGCAGCGTTGAAGAGAGGCTTGGGAACTATGGCTACACCTTC. As protein: CSVEERLGNYGYTF.

This clonotype was counted a single time. Mismatch with germline at one junction end may stem from a read error. The chain employs TRBV3-1 and TRBJ2-1; possible D gene TRBD1, 5 bases. This CDR3 contains 15 residues. Germline CDR1 reads LGHDT; CDR2 reads YNNKEL (reference sequence). The CDR3: CASSLDSRSYNGQFF. The CDR3 DNA follows: TGTGCCAGCAGCCTCGACAGCCGCTCCTACAATGGGCAGTTCTTC.

This CDR3 reads CASSTVMGPDTQYF. CDR3 in DNA: TGTGCCAGCAGCACCGTCATGGGCCCAGATACGCAGTATTTT. The chain joins TRBV7-2 to TRBJ2-3; D remains ambiguous. Trimming stripped 5 bases from V and 4 bases from J, with 13 bases between. The CDR3 is 14 residues long. CDR1 and CDR2 (germline): SGHTA, FQGNSA. Combining the CDR3 with reference TRBV7-2 and TRBJ2-3 gives the whole variable domain GAGVSQSPSNKVTEKGKDVELRCDPISGHTALYWYRQSLGQGLEFLIYFQGNSAPDKSGLPSDRFSAERTGGSVSTLTIQRTQQEDSAVYLCASSTVMGPDTQYFGPGTRLTVL.

The rearrangement links TRBV14 to TRBJ2-4, with TRBD1 matching over 8 bases. The CDR3 is 16 residues long. Germline V lookup: CDR1 SGHDN, CDR2 FVKESK. Unmatched junction bases numbered 3, after V lost 1 base and J lost 1 base. CDR3 bases: TGTGCCAGCAGCCAAGCAGGGGGCGAGGCCAAAAACATTCAGTACTTC. Protein product: CASSQAGGEAKNIQYF.

This clonotype has only a few counts. The chain combines TRBV20-1 with TRBJ2-4; tentatively, D is TRBD1 (6 bases). The CDR3 consists of 14 residues. Germline CDR1 DFQATT, CDR2 SNEGSKA (reference sequence). Trimming took off 6 bases at V and 0 bases at J, with 12 bases between the two ends. The CDR3 loop reads CSATDSLAKNIQYF. CDR3 bases: TGCAGTGCCACGGACAGCTTAGCCAAAAACATTCAGTACTTC.

The chain employs TRBV7-2 and TRBJ2-1; possibly TRBD1 or TRBD2 for D (5 bases each). Germline-derived CDR1 and CDR2 are SGHTA and FQGNSA. The CDR3 sequence is 14 residues long. V lost 5 bases to trimming and J lost 4 bases, with 12 bases between them. The CDR3 reads CASSAVRGYNEQFF. The CDR3 bases are TGTGCCAGCAGCGCCGTGAGGGGTTACAATGAGCAGTTCTTC. The variable domain in full, with the rest retrieved from reference TRBV7-2 and TRBJ2-1, is GAGVSQSPSNKVTEKGKDVELRCDPISGHTALYWYRQSLGQGLEFLIYFQGNSAPDKSGLPSDRFSAERTGGSVSTLTIQRTQQEDSAVYLCASSAVRGYNEQFFGPGTRLTVL.

This chain links TRBV20-1 with TRBJ2-3; TRBD2 aligns across 13 bases. The CDR3 length is 16 residues. V shed 1 base, J shed 8 bases, and the junction held 9 bases outside the gene matches. Germline CDR1 reads DFQATT; CDR2 reads SNEGSKA (reference sequence). CDR3 in amino acids: CSARGPTSGGSVTQYF. DNA of the CDR3: TGCAGTGCTAGAGGACCGACTAGCGGGGGGTCTGTTACGCAGTATTTT.